Listed below are T cell receptor beta chains from one sample, sequenced in a study of chemoradiotherapy in HPV16-positive cancers. Assay: immunoSEQ multiplex PCR; the TCRdb copy retains only in-frame clones and omits some. The table has 40,000 to 60,000 clones, 90% seen once; the top ten hold around 3.5%. The specimen was blood, collected from a patient who underwent chemoradiotherapy. These TCRs come from a human donor with HPV-associated anogenital cancer. Both conserved end residues are part of each CDR3. The D gene is left open where the match is weak. Not all rows give a size; the values are once, few, many and, for expanded clones, a class.

j_gene: TRBJ2-2
len: 14
d_gene: TRBD1
v_gene: TRBV29-1
abundance: .
CDR3aa: CSVSGTGKTGELFF
CDR3nt: TGCAGCGTCTCCGGGACAGGGAAGACCGGGGAGCTGTTTTTT

j_gene: TRBJ1-3
len: 14
d_gene: TRBD1
v_gene: TRBV5-6
abundance: .
CDR3aa: CASSSYRGRNTIYF
CDR3nt: TGTGCCAGCAGCTCCTACAGGGGAAGAAACACCATATATTTT

j_gene: TRBJ1-2
len: 14
d_gene: TRBD1
v_gene: TRBV6-1
abundance: .
CDR3aa: CASRFGQANYGYTF
CDR3nt: TGTGCCAGCAGGTTCGGACAGGCCAACTATGGCTACACCTTC

j_gene: TRBJ2-7
len: 15
d_gene: TRBD2
v_gene: TRBV7-6
abundance: .
CDR3aa: CASSPRAGGPYEQYF
CDR3nt: TGTGCCAGCAGCCCCCGAGCGGGAGGGCCATACGAGCAGTACTTC

j_gene: TRBJ2-5
len: 13
d_gene: TRBD2
v_gene: TRBV19
abundance: once
CDR3aa: CASSRGTRETQYF
CDR3nt: TGTGCCAGTAGTAGGGGGACTAGGGAGACCCAGTACTTC

j_gene: TRBJ2-6
len: 19
d_gene: TRBD1
v_gene: TRBV7-8
abundance: once
CDR3aa: CASSSYTGTGGTGANVLTF
CDR3nt: TGTGCCAGCAGTTCATACACCGGGACAGGGGGAACTGGGGCCAACGTCCTGACTTTC

j_gene: TRBJ1-5
len: 15
d_gene: .
v_gene: TRBV5-1
abundance: .
CDR3aa: CATGGAGESNQPQHF
CDR3nt: TGCGCCACGGGGGGTGCAGGGGAGAGCAATCAGCCCCAGCATTTT

j_gene: TRBJ2-7
len: 14
d_gene: .
v_gene: TRBV19
abundance: few
CDR3aa: CASSFRDTFSEQYF
CDR3nt: TGTGCCAGTAGCTTCCGGGACACCTTCTCCGAGCAGTACTTC

j_gene: TRBJ1-2
len: 13
d_gene: .
v_gene: TRBV7-2
abundance: .
CDR3aa: CASSLQDLYGYTF
CDR3nt: TGTGCCAGCAGCTTACAGGACCTCTATGGCTACACCTTC

j_gene: TRBJ2-7
len: 16
d_gene: TRBD1
v_gene: TRBV28
abundance: once
CDR3aa: CASSLGTGGAVHEQYF
CDR3nt: TGTGCCAGCAGTTTAGGGACAGGGGGCGCGGTCCACGAGCAGTACTTC

j_gene: TRBJ2-7
len: 14
d_gene: TRBD1
v_gene: TRBV19
abundance: .
CDR3aa: CASSPDRGDYEQYF
CDR3nt: TGTGCCAGTAGTCCGGACAGGGGGGACTACGAGCAGTACTTC

j_gene: TRBJ1-1
len: 15
d_gene: .
v_gene: TRBV7-3
abundance: .
CDR3aa: CASSPEDTMNTEAFF
CDR3nt: TGTGCCAGCAGTCCTGAAGACACCATGAACACTGAAGCTTTCTTT

j_gene: TRBJ2-3
len: 16
d_gene: TRBD2
v_gene: TRBV6-6
abundance: .
CDR3aa: CASSYSRAGSTDTQYF
CDR3nt: TGTGCCAGCAGTTACTCGAGAGCGGGGTCCACAGATACGCAGTATTTT

j_gene: TRBJ2-1
len: 15
d_gene: .
v_gene: TRBV7-3
abundance: .
CDR3aa: CASSLSNVYTTEQFF
CDR3nt: TGTGCCAGCAGCTTAAGTAATGTTTACACAACTGAGCAGTTCTTC

j_gene: TRBJ2-7
len: 18
d_gene: TRBD1
v_gene: TRBV7-9
abundance: .
CDR3aa: CASSYRTGQLGSSYEQYF
CDR3nt: TGTGCCAGCAGCTACAGGACAGGGCAACTTGGGAGCTCCTACGAGCAGTACTTC

j_gene: TRBJ2-1
len: 12
d_gene: .
v_gene: TRBV7-2
abundance: .
CDR3aa: CASSLVYNEQFF
CDR3nt: TGTGCCAGCAGCTTAGTCTACAATGAGCAGTTCTTC

j_gene: TRBJ1-3
len: 15
d_gene: .
v_gene: TRBV5-1
abundance: once
CDR3aa: CASSLNGNSGNTIYF
CDR3nt: TGCGCCAGCAGCTTAAATGGCAACTCTGGAAACACCATATATTTT

j_gene: TRBJ2-3
len: 19
d_gene: .
v_gene: TRBV4-2
abundance: .
CDR3aa: CASSQVELSGELSTDTQYF
CDR3nt: TGTGCCAGCAGCCAAGTCGAGTTATCGGGCGAGCTCAGCACAGATACGCAGTATTTT

j_gene: TRBJ2-7
len: 12
d_gene: .
v_gene: TRBV10-3
abundance: .
CDR3aa: CAISDSAYEQYF
CDR3nt: TGTGCCATTAGCGACAGTGCTTACGAGCAGTACTTC

j_gene: TRBJ2-2
len: 19
d_gene: TRBD2
v_gene: TRBV28
abundance: .
CDR3aa: CASSSPGLAGDGDTGELFF
CDR3nt: TGTGCCAGCAGTTCCCCGGGACTAGCGGGAGACGGAGACACCGGGGAGCTGTTTTTT

j_gene: TRBJ2-7
len: 12
d_gene: .
v_gene: TRBV30
abundance: few
CDR3aa: CAWTVGSYEQYF
CDR3nt: TGTGCCTGGACCGTCGGTAGCTACGAGCAGTACTTC

j_gene: TRBJ1-1
len: 15
d_gene: .
v_gene: TRBV28
abundance: .
CDR3aa: CASRTTRTGGTEAFF
CDR3nt: TGTGCCAGCAGAACCACCAGGACGGGCGGCACTGAAGCTTTCTTT

j_gene: TRBJ1-2
len: 13
d_gene: .
v_gene: TRBV30
abundance: .
CDR3aa: CAWSVGQGYGYTF
CDR3nt: TGTGCCTGGAGTGTGGGGCAAGGGTATGGCTACACCTTC

j_gene: TRBJ2-2
len: 14
d_gene: .
v_gene: TRBV2
abundance: .
CDR3aa: CASRLRGRTGELFF
CDR3nt: TGTGCCAGCAGACTTCGGGGCCGTACGGGGGAGCTGTTTTTT

j_gene: TRBJ1-2
len: 12
d_gene: .
v_gene: TRBV6-5
abundance: once
CDR3aa: CASSQQGNGYTF
CDR3nt: TGTGCCAGCAGTCAACAGGGTAATGGCTACACCTTC

j_gene: TRBJ2-7
len: 14
d_gene: .
v_gene: TRBV7-9
abundance: .
CDR3aa: CASSPPASSYEQYF
CDR3nt: TGTGCCAGCAGCCCCCCCGCGAGCTCCTACGAGCAGTACTTC

j_gene: TRBJ1-1
len: 14
d_gene: .
v_gene: TRBV30
abundance: once
CDR3aa: CAWIPRVLSTEAFF
CDR3nt: TGTGCCTGGATTCCCAGGGTCTTAAGCACTGAAGCTTTCTTT

j_gene: TRBJ2-1
len: 15
d_gene: .
v_gene: TRBV6-5
abundance: once
CDR3aa: CASSLRGGRTNEQFF
CDR3nt: TGTGCCAGCAGTCTCAGGGGGGGGCGAACGAATGAGCAGTTCTTC

j_gene: TRBJ1-2
len: 14
d_gene: TRBD1
v_gene: TRBV10-1
abundance: few
CDR3aa: CASSETRTGGGYTF
CDR3nt: TGCGCCAGCAGTGAAACCAGGACAGGGGGCGGCTACACCTTC

j_gene: TRBJ2-3
len: 16
d_gene: TRBD2
v_gene: TRBV29-1
abundance: .
CDR3aa: CSALPERGGRTDTQYF
CDR3nt: TGCAGCGCCCTGCCGGAGCGGGGGGGCCGTACAGATACGCAGTATTTT

j_gene: TRBJ1-3
len: 15
d_gene: .
v_gene: TRBV5-1
abundance: .
CDR3aa: CASSLRAGPGNTIYF
CDR3nt: TGCGCCAGCAGCTTGCGGGCAGGGCCAGGAAACACCATATATTTT

j_gene: TRBJ1-3
len: 15
d_gene: TRBD1
v_gene: TRBV14
abundance: few
CDR3aa: CASSGQGGPGNTIYF
CDR3nt: TGTGCCAGCAGCGGGCAGGGGGGTCCTGGAAACACCATATATTTT

j_gene: TRBJ1-5
len: 15
d_gene: .
v_gene: TRBV18
abundance: .
CDR3aa: CASSPTTGETQPQHF
CDR3nt: TGTGCCAGCTCACCTACAACAGGCGAAACTCAGCCCCAGCATTTT

j_gene: TRBJ1-3
len: 16
d_gene: .
v_gene: TRBV5-1
abundance: few
CDR3aa: CASSLVVGGPGNTIYF
CDR3nt: TGCGCCAGCAGCTTGGTCGTGGGCGGTCCTGGAAACACCATATATTTT

j_gene: TRBJ1-6
len: 14
d_gene: .
v_gene: TRBV6-5
abundance: .
CDR3aa: CASSQTRRNSPLHF
CDR3nt: TGTGCCAGCAGCCAGACTCGACGAAATTCACCCCTCCACTTT

j_gene: TRBJ2-1
len: 15
d_gene: TRBD2
v_gene: TRBV19
abundance: few
CDR3aa: CASSTGTSAFNEQFF
CDR3nt: TGTGCCAGTAGTACCGGGACTAGCGCGTTCAATGAGCAGTTCTTC

j_gene: TRBJ1-2
len: 13
d_gene: TRBD1
v_gene: TRBV7-8
abundance: .
CDR3aa: CASSLRGHYGYTF
CDR3nt: TGTGCCAGCAGCTTAAGGGGGCATTATGGCTACACCTTC

j_gene: TRBJ1-5
len: 15
d_gene: .
v_gene: TRBV25-1
abundance: .
CDR3aa: CASSGQGGLNQPQHF
CDR3nt: TGTGCCAGCAGTGGCCAGGGAGGGCTCAATCAGCCCCAGCATTTT

j_gene: TRBJ2-7
len: 12
d_gene: .
v_gene: TRBV19
abundance: .
CDR3aa: CARAAASYEQYF
CDR3nt: TGTGCCAGGGCTGCAGCCTCCTACGAGCAGTACTTC

j_gene: TRBJ2-1
len: 15
d_gene: TRBD2
v_gene: TRBV6-5
abundance: .
CDR3aa: CASSPRTSGRDEQFF
CDR3nt: TGTGCCAGCAGCCCTAGGACTAGCGGGAGAGATGAGCAGTTCTTC

j_gene: TRBJ1-6
len: 14
d_gene: .
v_gene: TRBV30
abundance: .
CDR3aa: CAWSIGAGNSPLHF
CDR3nt: TGTGCCTGGAGCATCGGGGCTGGTAATTCACCCCTCCACTTT

j_gene: TRBJ1-2
len: 13
d_gene: .
v_gene: TRBV6-5
abundance: .
CDR3aa: CASTGAANYGYTF
CDR3nt: TGTGCCAGCACTGGGGCCGCTAACTATGGCTACACTTTC

j_gene: TRBJ2-2
len: 15
d_gene: TRBD2
v_gene: TRBV10-1
abundance: .
CDR3aa: CASSGNSGGTGELFF
CDR3nt: TGCGCCAGCAGTGGTAATAGCGGGGGGACCGGGGAGCTGTTTTTT

j_gene: TRBJ2-7
len: 15
d_gene: .
v_gene: TRBV11-2
abundance: once
CDR3aa: CASSRTGTRIGEQYF
CDR3nt: TGTGCCAGCAGCAGGACCGGGACCAGGATTGGGGAGCAGTACTTC

j_gene: TRBJ1-2
len: 13
d_gene: .
v_gene: TRBV7-2
abundance: .
CDR3aa: CASSPRTAYGYTF
CDR3nt: TGTGCCAGCAGCCCGCGGACAGCCTATGGCTACACCTTC

j_gene: TRBJ2-3
len: 15
d_gene: TRBD2
v_gene: TRBV5-5
abundance: .
CDR3aa: CASSFGTGGIDTQYF
CDR3nt: TGTGCCAGCAGCTTTGGCACGGGGGGTATTGATACGCAGTATTTT

j_gene: TRBJ1-1
len: 15
d_gene: TRBD1
v_gene: TRBV19
abundance: once
CDR3aa: CASSSRGPLNTEAFF
CDR3nt: TGTGCCAGTAGTTCCAGGGGGCCCCTGAACACTGAAGCTTTCTTT

j_gene: TRBJ2-7
len: 11
d_gene: .
v_gene: TRBV20-1
abundance: .
CDR3aa: CSARNQNEQYF
CDR3nt: TGCAGTGCTAGGAACCAAAACGAGCAGTACTTC

j_gene: TRBJ2-3
len: 14
d_gene: TRBD2
v_gene: TRBV5-6
abundance: .
CDR3aa: CASSLLGTSGGEYF
CDR3nt: TGTGCCAGCAGCCTTCTAGGGACTAGCGGGGGAGAGTATTTT

j_gene: TRBJ2-1
len: 13
d_gene: .
v_gene: TRBV27
abundance: .
CDR3aa: CASREGPTNEQFF
CDR3nt: TGTGCCAGCAGGGAGGGACCGACTAATGAGCAGTTCTTC

j_gene: TRBJ2-2
len: 15
d_gene: TRBD1
v_gene: TRBV6-4
abundance: .
CDR3aa: CASSSTGGNTGELFF
CDR3nt: TGTGCCAGCAGCTCGACAGGGGGGAACACCGGGGAGCTGTTTTTT

j_gene: TRBJ1-1
len: 14
d_gene: .
v_gene: TRBV7-2
abundance: .
CDR3aa: CASSLAPGQTEAFF
CDR3nt: TGTGCCAGCAGCTTAGCGCCAGGGCAGACTGAAGCTTTCTTT

j_gene: TRBJ2-5
len: 16
d_gene: TRBD2
v_gene: TRBV18
abundance: .
CDR3aa: CASSPTGLAGVETQYF
CDR3nt: TGTGCCAGCTCACCGACGGGACTAGCGGGAGTCGAGACCCAGTACTTC

j_gene: TRBJ1-5
len: 13
d_gene: .
v_gene: TRBV6-5
abundance: .
CDR3aa: CASAFGLEQPQHF
CDR3nt: TGTGCCAGCGCCTTCGGACTCGAGCAGCCCCAGCATTTT